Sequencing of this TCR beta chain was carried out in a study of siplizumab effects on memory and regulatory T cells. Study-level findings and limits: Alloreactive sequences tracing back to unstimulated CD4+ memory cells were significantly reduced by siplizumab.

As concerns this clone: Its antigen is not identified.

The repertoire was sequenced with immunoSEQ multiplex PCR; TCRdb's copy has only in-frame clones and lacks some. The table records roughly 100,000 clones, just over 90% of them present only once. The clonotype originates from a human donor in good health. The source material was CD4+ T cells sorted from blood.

CDR3 loop: CAWNRGLSYNEQFF. The CDR3 DNA is TGTGCCTGGAATAGGGGGCTCTCCTACAATGAGCAGTTCTTC. The chain joins TRBV30 to TRBJ2-1; TRBD1 matches at 7 bases. The germline V gene has CDR1 GTSNPN and CDR2 SVGIG (reference sequence). This CDR3 has 14 amino acids. The junction had 3 bases not matched to a gene; V was cut back by 4 bases and J by 0 bases.